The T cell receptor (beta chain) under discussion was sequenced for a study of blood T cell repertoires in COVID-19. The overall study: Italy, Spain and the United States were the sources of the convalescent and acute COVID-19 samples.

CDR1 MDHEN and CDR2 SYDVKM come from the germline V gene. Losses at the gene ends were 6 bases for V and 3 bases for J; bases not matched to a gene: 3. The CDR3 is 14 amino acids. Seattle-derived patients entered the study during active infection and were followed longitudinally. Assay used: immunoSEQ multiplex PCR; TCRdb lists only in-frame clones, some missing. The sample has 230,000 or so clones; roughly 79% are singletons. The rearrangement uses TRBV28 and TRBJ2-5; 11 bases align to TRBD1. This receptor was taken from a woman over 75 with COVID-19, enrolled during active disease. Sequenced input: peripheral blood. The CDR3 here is CASRGTGGKETQYF. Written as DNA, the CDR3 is TGTGCCAGCAGGGGGACAGGGGGTAAAGAGACCCAGTACTTC.